The 14 T cell receptor beta chains below all came from one sample that was sequenced in a study of blood T cell repertoires in COVID-19. The repertoire was sequenced with immunoSEQ multiplex PCR; TCRdb's copy has only in-frame clones and lacks some. Here the sample spans hundreds of thousands of clones, 70% to 90% being singletons. Sequencing input: peripheral blood. Receptors were obtained from a man aged 35-49 years with acute or convalescent COVID-19.

The J gene is TRBJ1-1, the V gene TRBV10-1; D is undetermined. The CDR3 consists of 14 residues. Germline V gene lookup returns CDR1 WNHNN and CDR2 SYGVQD (reference sequence). V gave up 0 bases and J gave up 0 bases, with 5 bases separating them. In nucleotides, the CDR3 is TGCGCCAGCAGTGAGTCCGGTGTGAACACTGAAGCTTTCTTT. Translated: CASSESGVNTEAFF.

The rearrangement uses TRBV9 and TRBJ2-7; TRBD2 agrees at 15 bases. The V gene end was trimmed by 3 bases and the J gene end by 6 bases; junction bases not matched to a gene: 4. Germline CDR1 reads SGDLS; CDR2 reads YYNGEE. This CDR3 is built from 15 residues. The CDR3 nucleotides read TGTGCCAGCAGCGCGGGACTAGCGGGAGGAAGCGAGCAGTACTTC. Protein: CASSAGLAGGSEQYF.

This clone was detected only once. The CDR3 spells CASSQMLQGEGYTF. The CDR3 DNA sequence: TGTGCCAGTTCTCAAATGTTACAGGGCGAGGGCTACACCTTC. V and J are TRBV18 and TRBJ1-2; the D gene is possibly TRBD1 (6 bases). Between the trimmed V and J ends, which lost 9 bases and 8 bases, there was a span of 22 bases. Germline V gene data show CDR1 as KGHSH and CDR2 as LQKENI. The CDR3 runs to 14 residues.

This chain connects TRBV19 to TRBJ1-1; D is possibly TRBD1 (5 bases). Germline V gene data show CDR1 as LNHDA and CDR2 as SQIVND (reference sequence). This CDR3 contains 13 residues. The V and J ends lost 5 bases and 5 bases respectively, with 12 bases between them. CDR3 nucleotides: TGTGCCAGTAGTGTCACAGGTAGTACTGAAGCTTTCTTT. Residues: CASSVTGSTEAFF.

The J gene is TRBJ2-7, the V gene TRBV7-2, with 7 bases that match TRBD1. CDR3 length equals 15 residues. Germline CDR1 and CDR2: SGHTA and FQGNSA. Trimming removed 3 bases from V and 1 base from J; junction bases left unmatched: 6. DNA of the CDR3: TGTGCCAGCAGCTTGACCGGGACAGTGTCCTACGAGCAGTACTTC. Its protein product is CASSLTGTVSYEQYF.

The chain links TRBV11-1 to TRBJ2-1; 8 nucleotides line up with TRBD1. V shed 6 bases and J 2 bases; nucleotides not matched to a gene: 6. CDR3 length: 15 amino acids. Looked up from germline, CDR1 is SGHAT and CDR2 is FQDESV (reference sequence). The CDR3 DNA is TGTGCCAGCAGTTTCCGGACAGGGCCCTACAATGAGCAGTTCTTC. It specifies CASSFRTGPYNEQFF.

In this sample, this clone turned up once. This chain uses TRBV9 with TRBJ2-3, with no clear D. V lost 3 bases to trimming and J lost 2 bases, with 7 bases between them. CDR1 and CDR2 (germline): SGDLS, YYNGEE. The CDR3 is made up of 13 amino acids. The CDR3 DNA follows: TGTGCCAGCAGCGCGTCCCTCACAGATACGCAGTATTTT. It codes for CASSASLTDTQYF.

V usage is TRBV29-1 and J usage is TRBJ2-3; no firm D call. The germline V and J ends were trimmed by 0 bases and 2 bases, with 9 bases remaining between them. From germline, CDR1 is SQVTM and CDR2 ANQGSEA. The CDR3 is made up of 14 amino acids. In DNA, the CDR3 is TGCAGCGTTGAAGATCACGGTGACACAGATACGCAGTATTTT. Translation gives CSVEDHGDTDTQYF.

J is TRBJ2-3 and V is TRBV11-2; 10 bases are a match to TRBD2. Unmatched junction bases numbered 5, after V lost 1 base and J lost 4 bases. Germline lookup yields CDR1 SGHAT and CDR2 FQNNGV. This CDR3 has 16 residues. CDR3 in DNA: TGTGCCAGCAGCTTAGTTTCAGCGGGGGGGGCAGATACGCAGTATTTT. Residues: CASSLVSAGGADTQYF.

This clone appeared once. The chain links TRBV7-3 to TRBJ1-6, with D maybe TRBD1 (6 bases). Germline CDR1 SGHTA, CDR2 FQGTGA. The CDR3 contains 15 residues. Deletions cut 5 bases from V and 10 bases from J, with 18 bases between. The CDR3 bases are TGTGCCAGCAGCCCCTCCACAGGGACGGGCTCACCCCTCCACTTT. It codes for CASSPSTGTGSPLHF.

The V gene is TRBV5-1, the J gene TRBJ1-6; 8 bases fit TRBD1. V was clipped by 2 bases and J by 7 bases; unmatched bases: 2. The germline gives CDR1 SGHRS, CDR2 YFSETQ. The CDR3 is 14 residues long. CDR3 coding DNA: TGCGCCAGCAGCTTTGGGGACAGGAATTCACCCCTCCACTTT. Residues: CASSFGDRNSPLHF. Based on the CDR3 plus reference TRBV5-1 and TRBJ1-6, the full variable domain is KAGVTQTPRYLIKTRGQQVTLSCSPISGHRSVSWYQQTPGQGLQFLFEYFSETQRNKGNFPGRFSGRQFSNSRSEMNVSTLELGDSALYLCASSFGDRNSPLHFGNGTRLTVT.

DNA of the CDR3: TGCGCCAGCAGCCACGGACAGGATGCCTCCTACGAGCAGTACTTC. The encoded protein is CASSHGQDASYEQYF. This chain uses TRBV4-3 with TRBJ2-7, with 7 bases lining up with TRBD1. V lost 3 bases and J lost 0; bases outside the gene matches: 5. CDR1 and CDR2 (germline): LGHNA, YSLEER. There are 15 residues in the CDR3.

The J gene is TRBJ2-2, the V gene TRBV9, with a possible D match to TRBD1 (7 bases). The CDR3 runs to 15 residues. V lost 3 bases and J lost 3, with 12 bases in between. Germline CDR1 is SGDLS and CDR2 is YYNGEE. Here the CDR3 DNA reads TGTGCCAGCAGCGCCGGGGGACAGTACACCGGGGAGCTGTTTTTT. This gives the protein CASSAGGQYTGELFF.

The chain uses TRBV2 and TRBJ1-4; a possible D gene is TRBD1 (5 bases). Per the germline V gene, CDR1 is SNHLY and CDR2 is FYNNEI. This CDR3 comprises 14 residues. V lost 3 bases, J lost 11 bases, and 16 bases lay in between. The CDR3 DNA reads TGTGCCAGCAGTGATTCGGCAGGGAGGGATAAACTGTTTTTT. It codes for CASSDSAGRDKLFF. Supplemented by reference TRBV2 and TRBJ1-4, the full variable domain reads EPEVTQTPSHQVTQMGQEVILRCVPISNHLYFYWYRQILGQKVEFLVSFYNNEISEKSEIFDDQFSVERPDGSNFTLKIRSTKLEDSAMYFCASSDSAGRDKLFFGSGTQLSVL.